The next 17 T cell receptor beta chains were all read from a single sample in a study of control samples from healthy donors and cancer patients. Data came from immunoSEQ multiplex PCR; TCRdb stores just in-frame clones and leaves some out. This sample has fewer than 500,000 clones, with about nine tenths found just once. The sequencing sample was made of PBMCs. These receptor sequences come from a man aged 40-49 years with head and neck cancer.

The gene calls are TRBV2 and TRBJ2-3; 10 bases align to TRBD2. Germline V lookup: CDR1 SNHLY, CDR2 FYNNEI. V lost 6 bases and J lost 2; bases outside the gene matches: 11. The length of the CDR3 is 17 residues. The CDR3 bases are TGTGCCAGCAGGGTCCCTATAGCGGGGGGATCCACAGATACGCAGTATTTT. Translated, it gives CASRVPIAGGSTDTQYF.

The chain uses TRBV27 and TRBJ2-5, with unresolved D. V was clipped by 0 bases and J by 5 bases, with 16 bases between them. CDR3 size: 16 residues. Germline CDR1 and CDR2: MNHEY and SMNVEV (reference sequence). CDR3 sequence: CASSLSAGLIGETQYF. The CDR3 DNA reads TGTGCCAGCAGTTTATCGGCCGGCCTGATCGGGGAGACCCAGTACTTC.

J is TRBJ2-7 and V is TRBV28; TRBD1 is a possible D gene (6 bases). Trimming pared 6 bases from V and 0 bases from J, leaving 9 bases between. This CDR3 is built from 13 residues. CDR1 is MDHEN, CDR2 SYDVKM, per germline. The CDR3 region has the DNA TGTGCCAGCAGGGACAGTAGCTCCTACGAGCAGTACTTC. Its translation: CASRDSSSYEQYF.

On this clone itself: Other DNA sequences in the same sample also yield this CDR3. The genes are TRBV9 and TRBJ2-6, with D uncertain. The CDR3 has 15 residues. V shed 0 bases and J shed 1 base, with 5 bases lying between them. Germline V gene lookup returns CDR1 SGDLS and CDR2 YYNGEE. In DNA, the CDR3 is TGTGCCAGCAGCGTAGGTCTTTCTGGGGCCAACGTCCTGACTTTC. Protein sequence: CASSVGLSGANVLTF.

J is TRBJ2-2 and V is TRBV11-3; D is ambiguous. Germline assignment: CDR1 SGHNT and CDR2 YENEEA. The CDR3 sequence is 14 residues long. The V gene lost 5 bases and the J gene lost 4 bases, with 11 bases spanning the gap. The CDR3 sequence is CASSLRSGTGELFF. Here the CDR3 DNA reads TGTGCCAGCAGCCTGCGTAGTGGCACCGGGGAGCTGTTTTTT.

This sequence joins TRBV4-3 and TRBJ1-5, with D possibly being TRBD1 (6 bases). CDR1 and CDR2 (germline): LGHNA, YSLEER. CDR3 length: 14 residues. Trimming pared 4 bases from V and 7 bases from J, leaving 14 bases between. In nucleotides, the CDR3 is TGCGCCAGCAGCCTCAGGGTAGGGGGGCAGCCCCAGCATTTT. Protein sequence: CASSLRVGGQPQHF.

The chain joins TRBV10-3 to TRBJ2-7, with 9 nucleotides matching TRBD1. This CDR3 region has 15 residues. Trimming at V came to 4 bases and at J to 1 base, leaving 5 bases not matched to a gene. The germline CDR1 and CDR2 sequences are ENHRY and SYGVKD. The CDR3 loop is CAISVSGQGSYEQYF. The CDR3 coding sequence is TGTGCCATCAGTGTCAGCGGACAGGGGTCCTACGAGCAGTACTTC.

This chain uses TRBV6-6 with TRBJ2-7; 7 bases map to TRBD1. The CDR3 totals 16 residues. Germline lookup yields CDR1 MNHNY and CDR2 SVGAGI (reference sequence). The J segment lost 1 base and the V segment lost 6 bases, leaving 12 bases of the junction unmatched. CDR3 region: CASSRSSTGLSYEQYF. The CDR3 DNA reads TGTGCCAGCAGCCGATCTTCGACAGGGCTTTCCTACGAGCAGTACTTC.

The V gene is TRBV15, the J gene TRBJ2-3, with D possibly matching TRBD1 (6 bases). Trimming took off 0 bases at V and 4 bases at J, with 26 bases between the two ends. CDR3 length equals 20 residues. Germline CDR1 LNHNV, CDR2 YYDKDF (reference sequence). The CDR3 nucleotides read TGTGCCACCAGCAGAGATCCCCCCTACCCGATGGGGGCTTCATCAGATACGCAGTATTTT. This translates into CATSRDPPYPMGASSDTQYF.

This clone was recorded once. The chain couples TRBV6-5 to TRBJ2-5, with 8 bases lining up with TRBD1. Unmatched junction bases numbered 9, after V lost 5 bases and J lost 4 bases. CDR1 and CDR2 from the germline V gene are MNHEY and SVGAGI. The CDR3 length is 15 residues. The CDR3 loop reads CASSPPGTGIETQYF. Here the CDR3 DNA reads TGTGCCAGCAGTCCGCCCGGGACAGGAATAGAGACCCAGTACTTC.

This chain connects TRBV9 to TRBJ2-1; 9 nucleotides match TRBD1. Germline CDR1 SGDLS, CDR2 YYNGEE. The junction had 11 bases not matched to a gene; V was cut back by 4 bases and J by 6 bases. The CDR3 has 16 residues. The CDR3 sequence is CASSSIPGQGPNEQFF. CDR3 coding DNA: TGTGCCAGCAGCTCGATACCGGGACAGGGTCCCAATGAGCAGTTCTTC. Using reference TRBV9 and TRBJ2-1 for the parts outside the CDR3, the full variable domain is DSGVTQTPKHLITATGQRVTLRCSPRSGDLSVYWYQQSLDQGLQFLIQYYNGEERAKGNILERFSAQQFPDLHSELNLSSLELGDSALYFCASSSIPGQGPNEQFFGPGTRLTVL.

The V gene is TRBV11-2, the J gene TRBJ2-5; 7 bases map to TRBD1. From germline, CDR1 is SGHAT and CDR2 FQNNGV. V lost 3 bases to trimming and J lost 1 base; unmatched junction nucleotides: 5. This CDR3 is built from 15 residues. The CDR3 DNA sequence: TGTGCCAGCAGCTTGGGACGGGACAGCCAAGAGACCCAGTACTTC. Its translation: CASSLGRDSQETQYF.

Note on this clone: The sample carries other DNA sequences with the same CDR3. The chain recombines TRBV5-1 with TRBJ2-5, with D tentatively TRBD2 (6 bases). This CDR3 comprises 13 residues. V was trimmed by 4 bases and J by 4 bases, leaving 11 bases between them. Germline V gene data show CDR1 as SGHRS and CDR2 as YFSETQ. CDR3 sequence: CASSSAGGETQYF. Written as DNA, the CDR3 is TGCGCCAGCAGCAGTGCCGGGGGAGAGACCCAGTACTTC.

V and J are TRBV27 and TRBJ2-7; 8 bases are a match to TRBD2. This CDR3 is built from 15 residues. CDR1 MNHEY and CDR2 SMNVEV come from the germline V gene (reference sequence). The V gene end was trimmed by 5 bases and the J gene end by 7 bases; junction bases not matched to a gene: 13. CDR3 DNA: TGTGCCAGCAGTATGCCAGCGGGGGCCCTGAGGGAGCAGTACTTC. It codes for CASSMPAGALREQYF.

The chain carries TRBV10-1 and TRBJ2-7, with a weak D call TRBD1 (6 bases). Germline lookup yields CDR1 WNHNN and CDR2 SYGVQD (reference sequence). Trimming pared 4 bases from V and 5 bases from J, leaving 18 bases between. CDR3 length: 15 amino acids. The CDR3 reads CASSVGKGGSDEQYF. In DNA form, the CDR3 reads TGCGCCAGCAGTGTAGGAAAAGGGGGTTCCGACGAGCAGTACTTC.

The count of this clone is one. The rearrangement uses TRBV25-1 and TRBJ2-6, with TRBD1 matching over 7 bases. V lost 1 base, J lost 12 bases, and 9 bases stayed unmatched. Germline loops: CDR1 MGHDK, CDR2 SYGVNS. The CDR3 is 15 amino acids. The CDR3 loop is CASSESGTATGVLTF. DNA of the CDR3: TGTGCCAGCAGTGAATCAGGGACAGCAACGGGCGTCCTGACTTTC.

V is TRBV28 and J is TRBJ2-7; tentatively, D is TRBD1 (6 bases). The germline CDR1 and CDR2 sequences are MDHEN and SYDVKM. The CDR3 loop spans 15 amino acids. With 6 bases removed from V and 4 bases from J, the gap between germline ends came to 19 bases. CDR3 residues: CASRSDRPLGYEQYF. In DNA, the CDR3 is TGTGCCAGCAGGTCCGACAGGCCCCTAGGATACGAGCAGTACTTC.